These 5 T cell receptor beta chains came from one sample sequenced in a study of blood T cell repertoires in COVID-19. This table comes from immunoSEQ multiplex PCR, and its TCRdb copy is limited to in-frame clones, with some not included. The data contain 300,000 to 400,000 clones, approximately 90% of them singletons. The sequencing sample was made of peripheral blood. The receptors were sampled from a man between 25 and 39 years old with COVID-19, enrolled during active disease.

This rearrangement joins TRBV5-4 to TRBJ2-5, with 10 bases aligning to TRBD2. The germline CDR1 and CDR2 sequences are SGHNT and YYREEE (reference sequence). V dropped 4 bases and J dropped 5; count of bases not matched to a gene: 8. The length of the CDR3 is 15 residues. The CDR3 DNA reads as TGTGCCAGCAGCATGGAATTACTAGCGGGGGAGACCCAGTACTTC. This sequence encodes CASSMELLAGETQYF.

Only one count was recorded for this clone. CDR3 protein: CASSQDQTGLSQYF. CDR3 DNA sequence: TGTGCCAGCAGCCAAGATCAGACAGGGTTGTCTCAGTACTTC. The chain carries TRBV3-1 (or the pseudogene TRBV3-2) and TRBJ2-5; 7 nucleotides line up with TRBD1. CDR3 length: 14 residues. Losses at the gene ends were 0 bases for V and 11 bases for J; bases not matched to a gene: 9. Germline values: CDR1 LGHDT, CDR2 YNNKEL (reference sequence).

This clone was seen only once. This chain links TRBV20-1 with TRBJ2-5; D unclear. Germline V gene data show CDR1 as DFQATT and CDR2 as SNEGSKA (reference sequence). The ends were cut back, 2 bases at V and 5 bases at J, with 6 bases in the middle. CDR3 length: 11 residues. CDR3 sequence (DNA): TGCAGTGCTAGAAAGAGGGAGACCCAGTACTTC. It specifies CSARKRETQYF.

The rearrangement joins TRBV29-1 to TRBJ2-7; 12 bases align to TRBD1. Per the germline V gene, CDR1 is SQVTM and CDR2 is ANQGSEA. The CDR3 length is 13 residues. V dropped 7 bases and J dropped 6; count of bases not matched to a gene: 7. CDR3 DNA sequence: TGCAGCGGGAATACGGGACAGGGGGCCGAGCAGTACTTC. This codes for CSGNTGQGAEQYF.

The CDR3 sequence is CASRQLGDSQETQYF. Here the CDR3 DNA reads TGTGCCAGTAGGCAATTAGGGGACAGCCAAGAGACCCAGTACTTC. The chain joins TRBV19 to TRBJ2-5; TRBD1 matches at 7 bases. The CDR3 loop spans 15 amino acids. J lost 1 base, V lost 6 bases, and 8 bases had no gene match. Per the germline V gene, CDR1 is LNHDA and CDR2 is SQIVND (reference sequence).